Shown below are 19 T cell receptor beta chains from a single sample sequenced in a study of blood T cell repertoires in COVID-19. The table came from immunoSEQ multiplex PCR; TCRdb's copy has only in-frame clones and leaves some out. The sample holds under 250,000 clones, 85% to 90% seen once. Input material: peripheral blood. The receptors were sampled from a man older than 75 with acute or convalescent COVID-19.

CDR3 residues: CSVEGLDRNEQFF. CDR3 nucleotide sequence: TGCAGCGTTGAAGGCCTAGATCGCAATGAGCAGTTCTTC. The chain joins TRBV29-1 to TRBJ2-1; D ambiguous. The CDR3 runs to 13 residues. Germline loops: CDR1 SQVTM, CDR2 ANQGSEA. Trimming removed 1 base at V and 6 bases at J, with 10 bases between.

This chain links TRBV4-3 with TRBJ2-3; TRBD1 is a possible D gene (6 bases). This CDR3 is 17 amino acids long. V was shortened by 1 base and J by 0 bases, with 14 bases between the two germline ends. Germline CDR1 reads LGHNA; CDR2 reads YSLEER. CDR3 sequence reads: CASSQAYGQRSTDTQYF. CDR3 DNA sequence: TGCGCCAGCAGCCAAGCTTATGGACAGCGCAGCACAGATACGCAGTATTTT.

This clone appeared a single time. The rearrangement links TRBV5-6 to TRBJ2-1; TRBD2 might be the D (5 bases). Trimming removed 6 bases from V and 4 bases from J, with 11 bases in between. Germline CDR1 is SGHDT and CDR2 is YYEEEE. The CDR3 is 13 residues long. CDR3 in DNA: TGTGCCAGCACCCTCCGACTATACAATGAGCAGTTCTTC. Translating gives CASTLRLYNEQFF.

The V call is TRBV5-1, the J call TRBJ2-2; 10 bases fit TRBD1. Unmatched junction bases numbered 7, after V lost 4 bases and J lost 7 bases. CDR1 is SGHRS, CDR2 YFSETQ, per germline. The CDR3 spans 15 residues. Here the CDR3 DNA reads TGCGCCAGCAGCCAGACAGGGGGCGCGGGCGGGGAGCTGTTTTTT. Translating it yields CASSQTGGAGGELFF.

V and J are TRBV18 and TRBJ1-4; 10 bases are a match to TRBD1. The CDR3 has 16 residues. V shed 3 bases, J shed 6 bases, and the junction held 7 bases outside the gene matches. Germline assignment: CDR1 KGHSH and CDR2 LQKENI. In DNA, the CDR3 is TGTGCCAGCTCACCCAACACCGGGACAGGGGATGAAAAACTGTTTTTT. Protein sequence: CASSPNTGTGDEKLFF.

A remark on this clone: The same CDR3 can be traced to other DNA sequences in this sample. The chain has TRBV3-1 (or the pseudogene TRBV3-2) and TRBJ1-1; 10 nucleotides align to TRBD1. The CDR3 sequence is 14 residues long. V lost 3 bases and J lost 5; bases outside the gene matches: 3. Germline V gene lookup returns CDR1 LGHDT and CDR2 YNNKEL (reference sequence). CDR3 amino acids: CASSHRDRGTEAFF. The CDR3 DNA follows: TGTGCCAGCAGCCACCGGGACAGGGGAACTGAAGCTTTCTTT.

This rearrangement joins TRBV6-6 to TRBJ2-7; 7 positions agree with TRBD1. This CDR3 is built from 14 residues. CDR1 is MNHNY, CDR2 SVGAGI, per germline (reference sequence). V shed 2 bases and J 2 bases; nucleotides not matched to a gene: 3. CDR3 sequence (DNA): TGTGCCAGCAGTTACGGGACAGCCCCCTACGAGCAGTACTTC. It encodes CASSYGTAPYEQYF.

The table lists this clone with a count of one. V gene TRBV5-1 combines with J gene TRBJ1-1; perhaps TRBD1 as D (5 bases). Trimming removed 4 bases from V and 5 bases from J, with 18 bases in between. CDR1 SGHRS and CDR2 YFSETQ come from the germline V gene. This CDR3 region has 15 residues. DNA for the CDR3: TGCGCCAGCAGCCGATTAGGGGCTCGGGTGACTGAAGCTTTCTTT. Translating gives CASSRLGARVTEAFF. Full variable domain (remainder filled in from reference TRBV5-1 and TRBJ1-1): KAGVTQTPRYLIKTRGQQVTLSCSPISGHRSVSWYQQTPGQGLQFLFEYFSETQRNKGNFPGRFSGRQFSNSRSEMNVSTLELGDSALYLCASSRLGARVTEAFFGQGTRLTVV.

The chain carries TRBV27 and TRBJ1-2, with D possibly TRBD1 on 5 matching bases. V lost 4 bases, J lost 3 bases, and 9 bases lay in between. Per germline, CDR1 MNHEY and CDR2 SMNVEV (reference sequence). The CDR3 is 13 amino acids. The CDR3: CASSSFRDYGYTF. In DNA, the CDR3 is TGTGCCAGCAGTTCATTCAGGGACTATGGCTACACCTTC.

The rearrangement joins TRBV2 to TRBJ2-1, with D tentatively TRBD1 (5 bases). The germline gives CDR1 SNHLY, CDR2 FYNNEI. V lost 4 bases, J lost 4 bases, and 14 bases lay in between. This CDR3 is 15 amino acids long. The DNA for the CDR3 is TGTGCCAGCAGTGGAAGGGGCGGCCGATACAATGAGCAGTTCTTC. Residues: CASSGRGGRYNEQFF.

J is TRBJ1-2 and V is TRBV7-9; no firm D call. CDR1 and CDR2 from the germline V gene are SEHNR and FQNEAQ (reference sequence). The CDR3 totals 15 residues. V was trimmed by 4 bases and J by 4 bases, leaving 16 bases between them. The CDR3 nucleotides read TGTGCCAGCAGCTCGGCCATGGCGGTAGGCTATGGCTACACCTTC. Its translation is CASSSAMAVGYGYTF. The full variable domain, completed using reference TRBV7-9 and TRBJ1-2, is DTGVSQNPRHKITKRGQNVTFRCDPISEHNRLYWYRQTLGQGPEFLTYFQNEAQLEKSRLLSDRFSAERPKGSFSTLEIQRTEQGDSAMYLCASSSAMAVGYGYTFGSGTRLTVV.

The chain couples TRBV9 to TRBJ1-6; 7 nucleotides line up with TRBD1. The V gene end was trimmed by 2 bases and the J gene end by 8 bases; junction bases not matched to a gene: 7. The CDR3 is 15 amino acids. CDR1 and CDR2 (germline): SGDLS, YYNGEE. The chain's CDR3 is CASSVSTGDYSPLHF. The CDR3 DNA reads as TGTGCCAGCAGCGTGTCAACAGGGGATTATTCACCCCTCCACTTT.

The rearrangement joins TRBV12-5 to TRBJ2-3; 7 nucleotides match TRBD2. CDR1 LGHNT and CDR2 FRNRAP come from the germline V gene. J gave up 2 bases and V 9 bases, and 11 bases lay outside the gene matches. The CDR3 is 15 residues long. In DNA, the CDR3 is TGTGCTAGCGCCCTCGGGGGAGGGGTCACAGATACGCAGTATTTT. It is translated as CASALGGGVTDTQYF.

This clone was counted once. The V gene is TRBV5-1, the J gene TRBJ1-2, with a tentative D call TRBD1 (6 bases). The CDR3 totals 13 residues. Germline V gene data show CDR1 as SGHRS and CDR2 as YFSETQ. Trimming stripped 4 bases from V and 4 bases from J, with 11 bases between. The CDR3 sequence: CASSRGQLYGYTF. In DNA, the CDR3 is TGCGCCAGCAGCCGAGGACAGCTCTATGGCTACACCTTC.

The chain couples TRBV7-9 to TRBJ1-6; D is unclear. Germline V CDR1 and CDR2: SEHNR, FQNEAQ (reference sequence). V was pared by 7 bases and J by 10 bases, with 14 bases between. This CDR3 is built from 13 residues. CDR3 amino acids: CASTLTTGSPLHF. The CDR3 region has the DNA TGTGCCAGCACCCTCACGACGGGATCACCCCTCCACTTT.

This clone has a single count. This chain connects TRBV28 to TRBJ1-2; weak D call: TRBD1 (5 bases). The germline CDR1 and CDR2 sequences are MDHEN and SYDVKM. This CDR3 has 14 residues. V lost 6 bases and J 4 bases, leaving 15 bases between the germline ends. CDR3 residues: CASSRQPESYGYTF. CDR3 DNA: TGTGCCAGCAGCCGACAGCCGGAGAGCTATGGCTACACCTTC.

The chain employs TRBV5-4 and TRBJ2-7, with 8 bases that match TRBD1. Germline-derived CDR1 and CDR2 are SGHNT and YYREEE (reference sequence). Trimming took 3 bases from V and 7 from J; bases not matched to a gene: 9. This CDR3 contains 14 residues. The CDR3 protein is CASSYDRGLGEQYF. The CDR3 region has the DNA TGTGCCAGCAGCTATGACAGGGGTCTGGGAGAGCAGTACTTC. Full variable domain (outside the CDR3, taken from reference TRBV5-4 and TRBJ2-7): ETGVTQSPTHLIKTRGQQVTLRCSSQSGHNTVSWYQQALGQGPQFIFQYYREEENGRGNFPPRFSGLQFPNYSSELNVNALELDDSALYLCASSYDRGLGEQYFGPGTRLTVT.

The gene calls are TRBV4-3 and TRBJ2-7; D remains ambiguous. Between the trimmed V and J ends, which lost 2 bases and 1 base, there was a span of 9 bases. The CDR3 sequence is 14 residues long. Germline lookup yields CDR1 LGHNA and CDR2 YSLEER. CDR3 protein: CASSQRVSSYEQYF. The CDR3 DNA follows: TGCGCCAGCAGCCAACGGGTCTCGTCCTACGAGCAGTACTTC.

The rearrangement joins TRBV5-8 to TRBJ1-1; no clear D. V was trimmed by 0 bases and J by 0 bases, leaving 15 bases between them. Per germline, CDR1 SGHTS and CDR2 YDEGEE. The length of the CDR3 is 17 residues. The DNA for the CDR3 is TGTGCCAGCAGCTTGGCCCGGGAACACTTAATGAACACTGAAGCTTTCTTT. It translates to CASSLAREHLMNTEAFF. Based on the CDR3 plus reference TRBV5-8 and TRBJ1-1, the full variable domain is EAGVTQSPTHLIKTRGQQATLRCSPISGHTSVYWYQQALGLGLQFLLWYDEGEERNRGNFPPRFSGRQFPNYSSELNVNALELEDSALYLCASSLAREHLMNTEAFFGQGTRLTVV.